Listed below are T cell receptor beta chains from one sample, sequenced in a study of Ad26.COV2.S vaccination and SARS-CoV-2 variants. Sequencing was performed with immunoSEQ multiplex PCR; in TCRdb, only in-frame clones are kept and a portion is missing. This sample has roughly 420,000 clones, with about 91% found just once. Sequences were derived from peripheral blood, sampled in a trial of Ad26.COV2.S vaccine versus placebo. The receptors stem from a person aged 18-65 years who received the Ad26.COV2.S COVID-19 vaccine or a placebo. Both conserved end residues are trimmed from each CDR3. Not every row has a clone size; where given, it reads once, few, many or a size class.

v_gene: TRBV7-3
abundance: -
CDR3aa: ASSQKGSDQPQH

v_gene: TRBV6-5
abundance: -
CDR3aa: ASGGSSSTDTQY

v_gene: TRBV7-9
abundance: -
CDR3aa: ASSARGRDLSSTDTQY

v_gene: TRBV6-6
abundance: -
CDR3aa: ASSPGTLAYEQY

v_gene: TRBV5-1
abundance: -
CDR3aa: ASSPGQGLSRGYT

v_gene: TRBV4-3
abundance: few
CDR3aa: ASSHRRGSGNTIY

v_gene: TRBV4-1
abundance: few
CDR3aa: ASSQAQPSTDTQY

v_gene: TRBV3-1/TRBV3-2
abundance: -
CDR3aa: ASSLRGPGVGQPQH

v_gene: TRBV5-1
abundance: few
CDR3aa: ASTGRASGANVLT

v_gene: TRBV11-3
abundance: -
CDR3aa: ASSLARGGTEAF